This entry lists 15 T cell receptor beta chains sequenced from one sample in a study of T-cell reconstitution after alpha-beta-depleted transplantation in children. During its preparation, the TCRbeta library received unique molecular identifiers. TCRdb passed the PCR reads through MiXCR, listing each CDR3 protein once. The sample has some 500,000 distinct CDR3 sequences, roughly 18% seen once. The sequencing used PBMCs from the stem cell graft donor, collected from the stem cell graft. The origin of the receptors is a human donor who donated a stem cell graft to a child with acute lymphoblastic leukemia.

This clonotype was counted only a few times. The chain combines TRBV19 with TRBJ2-1; 7 bases line up with TRBD1. The length of the CDR3 is 14 residues. Losses at the gene ends were 5 bases for V and 4 bases for J; bases not matched to a gene: 5. Looked up from germline, CDR1 is LNHDA and CDR2 is SQIVND (reference sequence). CDR3: CASSSGGPYNEQFF. Written as DNA, the CDR3 is TGTGCCAGTAGTTCAGGGGGACCTTACAATGAGCAGTTCTTC.

The CDR3 DNA reads as TGTGCCAGCAGTGTACGACGGAACTCCTACGAGCAGTACTTC. This gives the protein CASSVRRNSYEQYF. The gene calls are TRBV2 and TRBJ2-7; no firm D call. V dropped 4 bases and J dropped 0 bases, with 10 bases sitting between them. The CDR3 covers 14 residues. CDR1 is SNHLY and CDR2 is FYNNEI in the germline V gene.

The J gene is TRBJ2-5, the V gene TRBV20-1; D might be TRBD2 (6 bases). V lost 1 base, J lost 5 bases, and 20 bases lay in between. Germline CDR1 reads DFQATT; CDR2 reads SNEGSKA (reference sequence). The CDR3 loop spans 16 amino acids. CDR3 nucleotides: TGCAGTGCTAGAGGACCGGGACTCCCCTTTTGGGAGACCCAGTACTTC. Translated: CSARGPGLPFWETQYF.

J is TRBJ1-1 and V is TRBV5-1; weak D call: TRBD1 (5 bases). Looked up from germline, CDR1 is SGHRS and CDR2 is YFSETQ. There are 17 residues in the CDR3. Trimming stripped 0 bases from V and 1 base from J, with 16 bases between. The CDR3 loop is CASSLAKSGTANTEAFF. CDR3 DNA sequence: TGCGCCAGCAGCTTGGCGAAATCCGGGACGGCGAACACTGAAGCTTTCTTT. Combining the CDR3 with reference TRBV5-1 and TRBJ1-1 gives the whole variable domain KAGVTQTPRYLIKTRGQQVTLSCSPISGHRSVSWYQQTPGQGLQFLFEYFSETQRNKGNFPGRFSGRQFSNSRSEMNVSTLELGDSALYLCASSLAKSGTANTEAFFGQGTRLTVV.

This clonotype came up a few times. The rearrangement joins TRBV7-9 to TRBJ1-1; no clear D. The CDR3 runs 15 residues. The ends were cut back, 5 bases at V and 0 bases at J, with 13 bases in the middle. CDR1 and CDR2 from the germline V gene are SEHNR and FQNEAQ (reference sequence). The CDR3 sequence: CASSQRPELNTEAFF. The CDR3 DNA reads as TGTGCCAGCAGCCAACGACCGGAATTGAACACTGAAGCTTTCTTT.

This chain links TRBV7-8 with TRBJ2-2; 10 bases agree with TRBD2. Germline CDR1 reads SGHVS; CDR2 reads FQNEAQ. The V segment lost 5 bases and the J segment 7 bases; nucleotides outside the gene matches: 4. The CDR3 length is 14 residues. The chain's CDR3 is CASSPLAGVGELFF. CDR3 DNA: TGTGCCAGCAGCCCCCTAGCGGGAGTCGGGGAGCTGTTTTTT.

The chain uses TRBV27 and TRBJ2-7, with D unclear. V was trimmed by 2 bases and J by 3 bases, leaving 14 bases between them. The CDR3 has 15 amino acids. Germline CDR1 is MNHEY and CDR2 is SMNVEV (reference sequence). The CDR3 reads CASSLRVTDLYEQYF. Here the CDR3 DNA reads TGTGCCAGCAGTTTACGAGTGACGGATCTCTACGAGCAGTACTTC.

The sample holds a few counts of this clonotype. V and J are TRBV20-1 and TRBJ1-2, with 9 bases fitting TRBD1. Trimming at V came to 3 bases and at J to 2 bases, leaving 10 bases not matched to a gene. Per germline, CDR1 DFQATT and CDR2 SNEGSKA (reference sequence). The CDR3 runs 16 residues. CDR3 sequence (DNA): TGCAGTGCTAGGCCCGGGACAGGGACCCGGAACTATGGCTACACCTTC. It translates to CSARPGTGTRNYGYTF.

This chain uses TRBV11-3 with TRBJ2-3; TRBD2 aligns across 7 bases. Trimming at V came to 5 bases and at J to 7 bases, leaving 15 bases not matched to a gene. CDR1 SGHNT and CDR2 YENEEA come from the germline V gene. This CDR3 has 16 residues. CDR3 DNA: TGTGCCAGCAGCCCCCGGGCTAGCGGAGACGGTAATACGCAGTATTTT. It yields the protein CASSPRASGDGNTQYF.

Here the CDR3 DNA reads TGTGCCAGCAGTTTCCCACCTAACACCGGGGAGCTGTTTTTT. It is translated as CASSFPPNTGELFF. This chain connects TRBV12-3 or TRBV12-4 to TRBJ2-2; no definite D call. This CDR3 region has 14 residues. Deletions cut 3 bases from V and 2 bases from J, with 7 bases between.

This clonotype was recorded a few times. The chain joins TRBV20-1 to TRBJ2-3; TRBD2 aligns across 7 bases. Germline CDR1 reads DFQATT; CDR2 reads SNEGSKA (reference sequence). The CDR3 has 13 amino acids. V trimming: 3 bases; J trimming: 1 base; junction bases outside the gene matches: 1. The CDR3 DNA reads TGCAGTGCTAGCACTAGCGGCACAGATACGCAGTATTTT. It translates to CSASTSGTDTQYF.

This clonotype has only a few counts. A much larger clone lies a single base off, so this may be a read error. The rearrangement links TRBV6-4 to TRBJ2-6, with D maybe TRBD1 (5 bases). The CDR3 has 15 residues. CDR1 is MRHNA and CDR2 is SNTAGT in the germline V gene. The CDR3 DNA follows: TGTGCCAGCAGTGACTCAGGGGCTGGGGCCAACGGCCTGACTTTC. Protein sequence: CASSDSGAGANGLTF.

This clonotype turned up a few times. The chain couples TRBV5-1 to TRBJ2-7, with TRBD1 matching 8 bases. Per the germline V gene, CDR1 is SGHRS and CDR2 is YFSETQ. J gave up 4 bases and V 1 base, and 4 bases lay outside the gene matches. The CDR3 extends over 14 amino acids. CDR3 in amino acids: CASSLPDRDYEQYF. The CDR3 DNA reads TGCGCCAGCAGCTTGCCGGACAGGGATTACGAGCAGTACTTC.

The CDR3: CSAQPWTSGSPLHF. CDR3 bases: TGCAGTGCCCAACCTTGGACGTCGGGATCACCCCTCCACTTT. The chain uses TRBV20-1 and TRBJ1-6; D call uncertain. The CDR3 has 14 amino acids. Germline assignment: CDR1 DFQATT and CDR2 SNEGSKA (reference sequence). The germline V and J ends were trimmed by 6 bases and 10 bases, with 19 bases remaining between them.

The sample holds many counts of this clonotype. The V call is TRBV7-2, the J call TRBJ2-3; 11 bases fit TRBD2. The V segment lost 3 bases and the J segment 3 bases; nucleotides outside the gene matches: 5. Germline CDR1 and CDR2: SGHTA and FQGNSA. The CDR3 runs to 16 residues. The CDR3 nucleotides read TGTGCCAGCAGCTTGACTAGCGGGAAAACTACAGATACGCAGTATTTT. It translates to CASSLTSGKTTDTQYF.